The 25 T cell receptor beta chains below all came from one sample that was sequenced in a study of monozygotic twins with inflammatory bowel disease. TCRdb re-called the 5' RACE reads and gives one entry per CDR3 protein, without DNA. This repertoire includes approximately 200,000 distinct CDR3 sequences. Sequencing used blood. The origin of the receptors is a human donor with ulcerative colitis or Crohn's disease, or a healthy co-twin of an affected twin (not recorded which).

The chain joins TRBV18 to TRBJ2-5; TCRdb's D call, TRBD1, is unchecked because there is no DNA. In germline, CDR1 is KGHSH, CDR2 LQKENI. The CDR3 has 11 residues. CDR3 sequence: CASVSGETQYF. Complete variable domain (other parts from reference TRBV18 and TRBJ2-5): NAGVMQNPRHLVRRRGQEARLRCSPMKGHSHVYWYRQLPEEGLKFMVYLQKENIIDESGMPKERFSAEFPKEGPSILRIQQVVRGDSAAYFCASVSGETQYFGPGTRLLVL.

The J gene is TRBJ2-2, the V gene TRBV7-2. The CDR3 totals 13 residues. Germline CDR1 and CDR2: SGHTA and FQGNSA. The CDR3 region is CASSLLMAGELFF.

This rearrangement joins TRBV7-2 to TRBJ1-2; the D call of TRBD1 rests on TCRdb alone, since no DNA is present to check it. The CDR3 has 15 residues. Per the germline V gene, CDR1 is SGHTA and CDR2 is FQGNSA. This chain's CDR3 is CASSLSPGNFGGYTF.

The chain uses TRBV7-9 and TRBJ2-1; TCRdb gives TRBD2 as the D gene, but with no DNA this cannot be confirmed. CDR1 and CDR2 from the germline V gene are SEHNR and FQNEAQ (reference sequence). The CDR3 is 12 amino acids. CDR3 region: CASRRVSNEQFF.

This rearrangement joins TRBV19 to TRBJ2-2. Per the germline V gene, CDR1 is LNHDA and CDR2 is SQIVND (reference sequence). The CDR3 totals 12 residues. The CDR3 region is CASSHHAGELFF.

The chain has TRBV20-1 and TRBJ2-3; checking the TCRdb D call of TRBD1 is not possible without DNA. The germline V gene has CDR1 DFQATT and CDR2 SNEGSKA (reference sequence). This CDR3 has 14 amino acids. This chain's CDR3 is CSATTGFGTDTQYF.

The V call is TRBV7-9, the J call TRBJ2-3. Germline CDR1 SEHNR, CDR2 FQNEAQ (reference sequence). The CDR3 has 16 amino acids. Here the CDR3 reads CASRTRYSTSTDTQYF.

V usage is TRBV20-1 and J usage is TRBJ2-3; TCRdb proposes TRBD2, but this gene call is untestable without DNA. This CDR3 spans 16 amino acids. Germline V gene lookup returns CDR1 DFQATT and CDR2 SNEGSKA (reference sequence). CDR3 protein: CSAGQSGRQRTDTQYF.

This chain links TRBV29-1 with TRBJ2-4; TCRdb picks TRBD2, but there is no DNA to check that call. Germline V gene lookup returns CDR1 SQVTM and CDR2 ANQGSEA. CDR3 size: 12 residues. CDR3 amino acids: CSAREGKNIQYF.

The chain carries TRBV5-1 and TRBJ2-2; TCRdb selects TRBD1, and the lack of DNA leaves this call unchecked. CDR3 length equals 14 residues. Germline CDR1 SGHRS, CDR2 YFSETQ. The CDR3 region is CASSFTGSSGELFF.

The chain employs TRBV5-1 and TRBJ1-6; TCRdb's D call of TRBD1 is untestable without DNA. CDR1 is SGHRS, CDR2 YFSETQ, per germline. There are 14 residues in the CDR3. CDR3 residues: CASTYGARDSPLHF.

The chain couples TRBV20-1 to TRBJ2-2; TCRdb designates TRBD1, a call that cannot be tested without DNA. The CDR3 consists of 15 residues. Germline V CDR1 and CDR2: DFQATT, SNEGSKA (reference sequence). This chain's CDR3 is CSARSGTANTGELFF.

V is TRBV27 and J is TRBJ2-5; TCRdb outputs TRBD1, but without DNA this stays unchecked. The CDR3 totals 15 residues. CDR1 is MNHEY and CDR2 is SMNVEV in the germline V gene (reference sequence). This chain's CDR3 is CASSLYGTPVETQYF.

The chain couples TRBV11-1 to TRBJ2-5; TCRdb names TRBD2, which stays unverified in the absence of DNA. Germline CDR1 and CDR2: SGHAT and FQDESV (reference sequence). The CDR3 consists of 19 residues. This CDR3 is CASNPRPGTSAERQETQYF.

The rearrangement links TRBV20-1 to TRBJ2-3. The length of the CDR3 is 15 residues. Germline CDR1 DFQATT, CDR2 SNEGSKA (reference sequence). The CDR3 loop is CSASGLGRNTDTQYF.

The gene calls are TRBV10-3 and TRBJ2-3; TCRdb picks TRBD2, but there is no DNA to check that call. Germline V lookup: CDR1 ENHRY, CDR2 SYGVKD. This CDR3 is built from 16 residues. The CDR3 reads CATAGGTSGVTDTQYF.

The chain carries TRBV29-1 and TRBJ2-5; TCRdb returns TRBD1, unconfirmable since there is no DNA. The germline V gene has CDR1 SQVTM and CDR2 ANQGSEA. The length of the CDR3 is 15 residues. CDR3 sequence reads: CSVAAGTHIRGTQYF. Complete variable domain (other parts from reference TRBV29-1 and TRBJ2-5): SAVISQKPSRDICQRGTSLTIQCQVDSQVTMMFWYRQQPGQSLTLIATANQGSEATYESGFVIDKFPISRPNLTFSTLTVSNMSPEDSSIYLCSVAAGTHIRGTQYFGPGTRLLVL.

This chain uses TRBV27 with TRBJ1-4; without DNA, the TCRdb call of TRBD1 cannot be checked. This CDR3 contains 14 residues. The V gene's germline CDR1 is MNHEY and CDR2 SMNVEV (reference sequence). CDR3: CASSPVGGFEKLFF.

V gene TRBV5-6 combines with J gene TRBJ2-7. The CDR3 is 12 residues long. Germline CDR1 and CDR2: SGHDT and YYEEEE. The CDR3: CASSLSSNEQYF.

The chain couples TRBV12-3 or TRBV12-4 to TRBJ1-1. The CDR3 extends over 14 amino acids. The CDR3 here is CASSATRGFTEAFF.

The V call is TRBV12-3 or TRBV12-4, the J call TRBJ1-1; with no DNA, the TCRdb D assignment of TRBD1 cannot be verified. The CDR3 length is 14 residues. The CDR3 sequence is CASSKGVMNTEAFF.

The chain couples TRBV5-6 to TRBJ1-2; TCRdb's assignment of TRBD1 cannot be checked, as there is no DNA. CDR1 SGHDT and CDR2 YYEEEE come from the germline V gene. The CDR3 spans 13 residues. The CDR3 sequence is CASSSGTLYGYTF. The full variable domain, in which reference TRBV5-6 and TRBJ1-2 provide the parts outside the CDR3, is DAGVTQSPTHLIKTRGQQVTLRCSPKSGHDTVSWYQQALGQGPQFIFQYYEEEERQRGNFPDRFSGHQFPNYSSELNVNALLLGDSALYLCASSSGTLYGYTFGSGTRLTVV.

J is TRBJ1-1 and V is TRBV18; TCRdb calls TRBD1, which cannot be checked without DNA. Germline assignment: CDR1 KGHSH and CDR2 LQKENI. The CDR3 loop spans 15 amino acids. CDR3 sequence: CASQPPGRRGTEAFF.

The chain is built from TRBV5-1 and TRBJ1-1. From germline, CDR1 is SGHRS and CDR2 YFSETQ. This CDR3 region has 12 residues. The CDR3 protein is CASSLVGNEAFF. Full variable domain (missing parts from reference TRBV5-1 and TRBJ1-1): KAGVTQTPRYLIKTRGQQVTLSCSPISGHRSVSWYQQTPGQGLQFLFEYFSETQRNKGNFPGRFSGRQFSNSRSEMNVSTLELGDSALYLCASSLVGNEAFFGQGTRLTVV.

V and J are TRBV20-1 and TRBJ2-1. The germline gives CDR1 DFQATT, CDR2 SNEGSKA (reference sequence). This CDR3 contains 12 residues. CDR3 in amino acids: CSALRSGNEQFF.